The 14 T cell receptor beta chains in this list originate from one sample, sequenced in a study of yellow fever vaccine responses in identical twins. Each CDR3 protein gets one entry after TCRdb re-called the RT-PCR reads with MiXCR. The data contain about 2,300 distinct CDR3 sequences, less than 85% of them singletons. This specimen consisted of T cells from blood (PBMCs), unsorted or a sorted subset (not recorded which), obtained before or after yellow fever vaccination (not recorded which). All receptors derive from a young woman who received the yellow fever vaccine.

The sample holds one count of this clonotype. V gene TRBV28 combines with J gene TRBJ2-5; D is possibly TRBD2 (5 bases). Looked up from germline, CDR1 is MDHEN and CDR2 is SYDVKM. The CDR3 covers 14 residues. V was clipped by 3 bases and J by 7 bases, with 15 bases between them. As DNA, the CDR3 is TGTGCCAGCAGTTTGGGGAGTTCATTATGGACCCAGTACTTC. It specifies CASSLGSSLWTQYF. Full variable domain (rest looked up from reference TRBV28 and TRBJ2-5): DVKVTQSSRYLVKRTGEKVFLECVQDMDHENMFWYRQDPGLGLRLIYFSYDVKMKEKGDIPEGYSVSREKKERFSLILESASTNQTSMYLCASSLGSSLWTQYFGPGTRLLVL.

This clonotype turned up a few times. The gene calls are TRBV10-3 and TRBJ1-5; tentatively, D is TRBD1 (5 bases). This CDR3 is 16 amino acids long. V was pared by 5 bases and J by 2 bases, with 16 bases between. CDR1 is ENHRY and CDR2 is SYGVKD in the germline V gene. In nucleotides, the CDR3 is TGTGCCATCAGTCCCTCGGGCAGGGACGGCAATCAGCCCCAGCATTTT. It codes for CAISPSGRDGNQPQHF.

The chain employs TRBV10-3 and TRBJ2-2; 7 nucleotides match TRBD2. Germline values: CDR1 ENHRY, CDR2 SYGVKD. V lost 0 bases and J lost 6; bases outside the gene matches: 7. The CDR3 is 16 amino acids. CDR3 in amino acids: CAISESTGGGPGELFF. CDR3 DNA sequence: TGTGCCATCAGTGAGTCGACTGGGGGGGGTCCCGGGGAGCTGTTTTTT.

There are a few counts of this clonotype. V gene TRBV11-3 combines with J gene TRBJ2-4; D unresolved. The V gene's germline CDR1 is SGHNT and CDR2 YENEEA. The CDR3 is 13 residues long. Trimming shortened V by 2 bases and J by 8 bases, and 10 bases separated the two germline ends. The CDR3 region is CASSLHGVDIQYF. In DNA, the CDR3 is TGTGCCAGCAGCTTACACGGAGTGGACATTCAGTACTTC. Full variable domain (remainder filled in from reference TRBV11-3 and TRBJ2-4): EAGVVQSPRYKIIEKKQPVAFWCNPISGHNTLYWYLQNLGQGPELLIRYENEEAVDDSQLPKDRFSAERLKGVDSTLKIQPAELGDSAVYLCASSLHGVDIQYFGAGTRLSVL.

This clonotype was observed a handful of times. The chain couples TRBV10-1 to TRBJ1-2, with D possibly matching TRBD1 (6 bases). V was trimmed by 5 bases and J by 4 bases, leaving 11 bases between them. The CDR3 covers 13 residues. Germline CDR1 is WNHNN and CDR2 is SYGVQD (reference sequence). CDR3 bases: TGCGCCAGCAGTAGCGACAGGATCTATGGCTACACCTTC. It is translated as CASSSDRIYGYTF.

This clonotype appeared once. V gene TRBV10-3 combines with J gene TRBJ2-2; D is uncertain. Germline V CDR1 and CDR2: ENHRY, SYGVKD. The CDR3 is 15 residues long. The V and J ends lost 0 bases and 2 bases respectively, with 7 bases between them. The CDR3, as DNA: TGTGCCATCAGTGAGTCGCTCCGAAACACCGGGGAGCTGTTTTTT. Residues: CAISESLRNTGELFF.

V usage is TRBV5-1 and J usage is TRBJ1-3; D is uncertain. The germline gives CDR1 SGHRS, CDR2 YFSETQ. The CDR3 covers 16 residues. The V end was cut by 4 bases, the J end by 1 base, with 15 bases between. This CDR3 reads CASSGQGEISGNTIYF. The DNA for the CDR3 is TGCGCCAGCAGCGGCCAAGGCGAAATTTCTGGAAACACCATATATTTT.

This clonotype was picked up a small number of times. This chain joins TRBV10-1 and TRBJ2-7, with 8 bases that match TRBD1. The V and J ends lost 1 base and 7 bases, in that order; junction bases with no gene match: 12. The length of the CDR3 is 16 residues. CDR1 WNHNN and CDR2 SYGVQD come from the germline V gene (reference sequence). The DNA for the CDR3 is TGCGCCAGCAGTGAGTTCTCAGGGGGCTACACGCGGGAGCAGTACTTC. Translated: CASSEFSGGYTREQYF.

CDR3 DNA sequence: TGTGCCATCAGTGCACGACAGACGAACACTGAAGCTTTCTTT. Residues: CAISARQTNTEAFF. The chain recombines TRBV10-3 with TRBJ1-1, with TRBD1 as a possible D gene (5 bases). This CDR3 spans 14 amino acids. Trimming took 4 bases from V and 1 from J, leaving 10 bases between them. The germline CDR1 and CDR2 sequences are ENHRY and SYGVKD.

CDR3 in amino acids: CASREDSNYNSPLHF. The CDR3 bases are TGCGCCAGCAGAGAGGACAGCAACTATAATTCACCCCTCCACTTT. V and J are TRBV10-1 and TRBJ1-6; D perhaps matches TRBD1 (6 bases). The CDR3 spans 15 residues. CDR1 and CDR2 from the germline V gene are WNHNN and SYGVQD (reference sequence). V was shortened by 6 bases and J by 3 bases, with 12 bases between the two germline ends.

The chain uses TRBV19 and TRBJ2-7; the D gene is possibly TRBD1 (6 bases). Trimming stripped 8 bases from V and 2 bases from J, with 13 bases between. The CDR3 is made up of 13 amino acids. Germline loops: CDR1 LNHDA, CDR2 SQIVND (reference sequence). CDR3 region: CASVEQGTYEQYF. CDR3 bases: TGTGCCAGTGTGGAGCAGGGGACCTACGAGCAGTACTTC.

The genes are TRBV3-1 and TRBJ2-1, with D possibly matching TRBD1 (5 bases). The germline V gene has CDR1 LGHDT and CDR2 YNNKEL (reference sequence). Trimming cost V 5 bases and J 0 bases, with 14 bases left between them. The CDR3 length is 16 residues. As DNA, the CDR3 is TGTGCCAGCAGCGTACAGGATTGGGACTCCTACAATGAGCAGTTCTTC. It yields the protein CASSVQDWDSYNEQFF.

The table lists this clonotype with a few counts. The CDR3 DNA reads as TGCGCCAGCAGTCAACGGGGTGGCGGGGATTCACCCCTCCACTTT. It yields the protein CASSQRGGGDSPLHF. The chain is built from TRBV23-1 and TRBJ1-6; D unclear. TRBV23-1 qualifies as an ORF whose function is uncertain. The CDR3 consists of 15 residues. Trimming pared 2 bases from V and 8 bases from J, leaving 13 bases between.

The V and J genes are TRBV4-1 and TRBJ2-1, with D unclear. Per germline, CDR1 MGHRA and CDR2 YSYEKL. Trimming took 0 bases from V and 3 from J, leaving 9 bases between them. The CDR3 is 15 residues long. The CDR3 reads CASSQDAGFYNEQFF. CDR3 sequence (DNA): TGCGCCAGCAGCCAAGACGCAGGTTTCTACAATGAGCAGTTCTTC.